The next 5 T cell receptor beta chains were all read from a single sample in a study of Graves' ophthalmopathy and Graves' hyperthyroidism. For repertoire sequencing, the TCR beta CDR3 regions were amplified from RNA transcripts. First-round RT-PCR employed HTBI primers, with a second-round multiplex PCR after it. TCRdb re-called the multiplex PCR reads through MiXCR, storing one row per CDR3 protein. The sample lists fewer than 650,000 distinct CDR3 sequences, about a fifth occurring once. Sample: peripheral blood. The source is a woman in her late teens or twenties with stable Graves' hyperthyroidism. Some clones in this sample may be carry-over from other donors' samples.

The gene calls are TRBV12-3 or TRBV12-4 and TRBJ1-1, with D perhaps matching TRBD1 (5 bases). The CDR3 spans 15 residues. V was trimmed by 6 bases and J by 8 bases, leaving 22 bases between them. The CDR3 coding sequence is TGTGCCAGCAGCCTCGACAGACTCGCGCTCCCCGAAGCTTTCTTT. As protein: CASSLDRLALPEAFF.

The CDR3 protein is CASSLSGVAGYTF. CDR3 nucleotides: TGTGCCAGCAGTTTATCAGGGGTGGCTGGCTACACCTTC. The rearrangement links TRBV28 to TRBJ1-2; a weak D match, TRBD1 (6 bases). V was shortened by 1 base and J by 7 bases, with 10 bases between the two germline ends. The CDR3 has 13 amino acids. CDR1 MDHEN and CDR2 SYDVKM come from the germline V gene.

This clonotype was counted ten times or more. V is TRBV28 and J is TRBJ2-5, with 7 bases identical to TRBD1. This CDR3 is built from 15 residues. Per the germline V gene, CDR1 is MDHEN and CDR2 is SYDVKM. Unmatched junction bases numbered 11, after V lost 1 base and J lost 9 bases. The chain's CDR3 is CASSLSGQRSGPQYF. CDR3 bases: TGTGCCAGCAGTTTATCGGGACAGAGAAGCGGACCCCAGTACTTC.

The chain uses TRBV30 and TRBJ1-2, with D possibly TRBD1 on 5 matching bases. The CDR3 length is 12 residues. V lost 1 base and J 3 bases, leaving 6 bases between the germline ends. The germline CDR1 and CDR2 sequences are GTSNPN and SVGIG (reference sequence). The CDR3 protein is CAWSAQDYGYTF. Written as DNA, the CDR3 is TGTGCCTGGAGTGCACAGGACTATGGCTACACCTTC.

This clonotype was found many times. CDR3 amino acids: CASSLGTGPGELFF. The CDR3 DNA follows: TGTGCCAGCAGTCTCGGGACAGGACCCGGGGAGCTGTTTTTT. The chain links TRBV27 to TRBJ2-2; the match to TRBD1 covers 8 bases. Looked up from germline, CDR1 is MNHEY and CDR2 is SMNVEV (reference sequence). Trimming cost V 5 bases and J 6 bases; bases outside gene matches: 5. CDR3 length: 14 amino acids.